A single sample gave rise to the 12 T cell receptor beta chains below, sequenced in a study of OX40 agonist ivuxolimab in advanced cancers. Assay: immunoSEQ multiplex PCR; the TCRdb copy retains only in-frame clones and omits some. The table records about 27,000 clones, 85% of them present only once. Sequenced here: CD4+ or CD8+ T cells sorted from blood, sampled in a trial of the OX40 agonist ivuxolimab. Receptor source: an adult with an advanced solid tumor such as melanoma, head and neck, liver or kidney cancer.

This clone was seen a few times. The chain couples TRBV9 to TRBJ1-6; D is undetermined. The CDR3 spans 15 residues. Trimming took 0 bases from V and 5 from J, leaving 9 bases between them. Germline CDR1 reads SGDLS; CDR2 reads YYNGEE. DNA for the CDR3: TGTGCCAGCAGCGTAGTGGCGGAACATAATTCACCCCTCCACTTT. Encoded protein: CASSVVAEHNSPLHF.

The chain carries TRBV5-4 and TRBJ1-1; 9 positions match TRBD1. Trimming at V came to 9 bases and at J to 1 base, leaving 4 bases not matched to a gene. Looked up from germline, CDR1 is SGHNT and CDR2 is YYREEE (reference sequence). This CDR3 comprises 13 residues. The CDR3 coding sequence is TGTGCCACCGGGACAGGGAGGAACACTGAAGCTTTCTTT. Translating it yields CATGTGRNTEAFF.

The chain employs TRBV5-1 and TRBJ2-3; the match to TRBD2 covers 14 bases. CDR1 SGHRS and CDR2 YFSETQ come from the germline V gene. This CDR3 is 15 amino acids long. The trim removed 3 bases at V and 5 bases at J, leaving 2 bases unmatched. The CDR3 region has the DNA TGCGCCAGCAGCTCCGGGACTAGCGGGGGAGATACGCAGTATTTT. Its protein product is CASSSGTSGGDTQYF.

This clone was found once. The chain has TRBV11-2 and TRBJ2-1; a weak D match, TRBD2 (5 bases). V was shortened by 1 base and J by 0 bases, with 10 bases between the two germline ends. In germline, CDR1 is SGHAT, CDR2 FQNNGV. The CDR3 has 16 residues. The chain's CDR3 is CASSLVRGSSYNEQFF. CDR3 DNA sequence: TGTGCCAGCAGCTTAGTACGGGGAAGCTCCTACAATGAGCAGTTCTTC.

This clone appeared a single time. The V call is TRBV27, the J call TRBJ2-1, with D perhaps being TRBD1 or TRBD2 (5 bases each). CDR1 and CDR2 (germline): MNHEY, SMNVEV (reference sequence). Trimming removed 3 bases at V and 2 bases at J, with 14 bases between. The CDR3 is 16 amino acids. The DNA of the CDR3 is TGTGCCAGCAGTTTCCCCGGGGCCGGGCCCTACAATGAGCAGTTCTTC. Translation gives CASSFPGAGPYNEQFF.

The V and J genes are TRBV4-2 and TRBJ1-5, with D maybe TRBD1 (6 bases). V was cut by 1 base and J by 5 bases, with 9 bases left in between. The CDR3 has 14 amino acids. Germline assignment: CDR1 LGHNA and CDR2 YNFKEQ. In nucleotides, the CDR3 is TGTGCCAGCAGCCAAGGTGGGGGGCATCAGCCCCAGCATTTT. Protein sequence: CASSQGGGHQPQHF.

The chain recombines TRBV11-3 with TRBJ2-7; D is perhaps TRBD1 or TRBD2 (5 bases each). Germline assignment: CDR1 SGHNT and CDR2 YENEEA. The CDR3 covers 14 residues. V was cut by 6 bases and J by 4 bases, with 16 bases left in between. CDR3 residues: CASSPRGKGYEQYF. CDR3 bases: TGTGCCAGCAGTCCCCGGGGAAAGGGGTACGAGCAGTACTTC.

The chain carries TRBV29-1 and TRBJ1-2; possible D gene TRBD1, 6 bases. Trimming pared 1 base from V and 9 bases from J, leaving 12 bases between. The CDR3 is made up of 12 amino acids. Germline V gene sequence: CDR1 SQVTM, CDR2 ANQGSEA. CDR3 in amino acids: CSVEGGGERYTF. DNA of the CDR3: TGCAGCGTTGAAGGAGGGGGTGAGCGCTACACCTTC.

V is TRBV5-1 and J is TRBJ2-1; no reliable D call. V was trimmed by 0 bases and J by 4 bases, leaving 5 bases between them. This CDR3 region has 13 residues. Germline V gene data show CDR1 as SGHRS and CDR2 as YFSETQ. The CDR3 region is CASSLVDYNEQFF. The CDR3 nucleotides read TGCGCCAGCAGCTTGGTGGATTACAATGAGCAGTTCTTC.

This chain connects TRBV14 to TRBJ2-1; the D gene is possibly TRBD2 (5 bases). V was clipped by 6 bases and J by 10 bases, with 13 bases between them. This CDR3 region has 12 residues. CDR1 is SGHDN, CDR2 FVKESK, per germline. The CDR3 DNA is TGTGCCAGCAGGGACCTCACGGGGGAGCAGTTCTTC. This gives the protein CASRDLTGEQFF.

The chain uses TRBV6-1 and TRBJ2-1, with 8 bases identical to TRBD2. The CDR3 is 11 amino acids. The trim removed 8 bases at V and 8 bases at J, leaving 2 bases unmatched. Germline V gives CDR1 MNHNS, CDR2 SASEGT. This CDR3 reads CASSGGHEQFF. Here the CDR3 DNA reads TGTGCCAGCTCGGGGGGGCATGAGCAGTTCTTC.

As concerns this clone: This CDR3 is also generated by other DNA sequences in the sample. The rearrangement links TRBV27 to TRBJ1-5; D uncertain. The germline gives CDR1 MNHEY, CDR2 SMNVEV (reference sequence). The CDR3 runs 13 residues. V lost 8 bases, J lost 0 bases, and 8 bases lay in between. CDR3 loop: CASGTNSNQPQHF. CDR3 nucleotide sequence: TGTGCCAGCGGAACAAATAGCAATCAGCCCCAGCATTTT.